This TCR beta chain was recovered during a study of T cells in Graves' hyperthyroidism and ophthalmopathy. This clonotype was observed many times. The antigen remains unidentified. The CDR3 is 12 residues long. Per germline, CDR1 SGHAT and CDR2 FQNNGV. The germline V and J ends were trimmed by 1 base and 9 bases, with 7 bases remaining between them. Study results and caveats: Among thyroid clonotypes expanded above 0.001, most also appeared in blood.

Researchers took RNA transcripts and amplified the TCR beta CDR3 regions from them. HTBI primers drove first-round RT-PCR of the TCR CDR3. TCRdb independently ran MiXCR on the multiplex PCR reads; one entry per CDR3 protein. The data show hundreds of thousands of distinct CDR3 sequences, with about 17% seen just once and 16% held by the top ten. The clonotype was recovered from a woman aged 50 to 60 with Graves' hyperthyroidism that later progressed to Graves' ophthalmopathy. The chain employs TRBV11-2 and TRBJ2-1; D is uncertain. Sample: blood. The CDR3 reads CASSLGNSEQFF. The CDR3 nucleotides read TGTGCCAGCAGCTTAGGTAACAGTGAGCAGTTCTTC.